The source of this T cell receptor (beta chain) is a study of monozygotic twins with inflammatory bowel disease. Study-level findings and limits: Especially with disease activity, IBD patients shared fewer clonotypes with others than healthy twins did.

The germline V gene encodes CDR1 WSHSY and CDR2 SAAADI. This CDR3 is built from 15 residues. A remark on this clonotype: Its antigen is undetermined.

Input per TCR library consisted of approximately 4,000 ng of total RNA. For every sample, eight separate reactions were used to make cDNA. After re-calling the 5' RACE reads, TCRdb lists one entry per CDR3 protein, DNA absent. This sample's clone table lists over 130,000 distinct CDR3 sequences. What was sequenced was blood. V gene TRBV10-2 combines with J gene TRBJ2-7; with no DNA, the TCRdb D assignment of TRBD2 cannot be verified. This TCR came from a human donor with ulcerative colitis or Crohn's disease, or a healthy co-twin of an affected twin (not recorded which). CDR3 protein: CASSEPSGPSYEQYF.